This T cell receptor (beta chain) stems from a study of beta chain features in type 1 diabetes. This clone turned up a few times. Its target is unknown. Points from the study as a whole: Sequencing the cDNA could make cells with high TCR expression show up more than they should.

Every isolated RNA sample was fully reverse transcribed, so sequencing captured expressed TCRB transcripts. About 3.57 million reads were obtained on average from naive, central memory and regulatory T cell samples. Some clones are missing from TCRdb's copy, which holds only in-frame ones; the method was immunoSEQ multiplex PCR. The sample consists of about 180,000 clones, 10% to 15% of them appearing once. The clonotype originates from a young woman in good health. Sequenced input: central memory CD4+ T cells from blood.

The CDR3 DNA follows: TGTGCCAGCAGTCAGCCCGGGGATGTGGGGAATGGCTACACCTTC. Its translation: CASSQPGDVGNGYTF. The chain uses TRBV11-2 and TRBJ1-2; D is uncertain. Trimming removed 6 bases from V and 6 bases from J, with 20 bases in between. The CDR3 runs to 15 residues. Per germline, CDR1 SGHAT and CDR2 FQNNGV.